This T cell receptor beta chain came from a study of T cell repertoires in cytomegalovirus infection. This clonotype was observed a few times. Its antigen remains unknown. Regarding the study as a whole: Carriage of CMV together with the relevant HLA was identifiable through cumulative public TCR beta family frequency.

TCRdb recomputed calls from the reads with MiXCR, one row per CDR3 protein. This sample yields 450,000 to 650,000 distinct CDR3 sequences, of which about 26% are seen a single time; less than 15% belongs to the top ten. What was sequenced was PBMCs. This TCR came from a human donor in good health (CMV status not recorded). Some clones in this sample may be carry-over from other donors' samples.

CDR3 nucleotide sequence: TGTGCCACCCACGCGGGACAACACAACTATGGCTACACCTTC. Its protein product is CATHAGQHNYGYTF. The J gene is TRBJ1-2, the V gene TRBV10-3, with TRBD1 as a possible D gene (6 bases). V was clipped by 10 bases and J by 2 bases, with 17 bases between them. CDR3 length: 14 residues. CDR1 and CDR2 from the germline V gene are ENHRY and SYGVKD.